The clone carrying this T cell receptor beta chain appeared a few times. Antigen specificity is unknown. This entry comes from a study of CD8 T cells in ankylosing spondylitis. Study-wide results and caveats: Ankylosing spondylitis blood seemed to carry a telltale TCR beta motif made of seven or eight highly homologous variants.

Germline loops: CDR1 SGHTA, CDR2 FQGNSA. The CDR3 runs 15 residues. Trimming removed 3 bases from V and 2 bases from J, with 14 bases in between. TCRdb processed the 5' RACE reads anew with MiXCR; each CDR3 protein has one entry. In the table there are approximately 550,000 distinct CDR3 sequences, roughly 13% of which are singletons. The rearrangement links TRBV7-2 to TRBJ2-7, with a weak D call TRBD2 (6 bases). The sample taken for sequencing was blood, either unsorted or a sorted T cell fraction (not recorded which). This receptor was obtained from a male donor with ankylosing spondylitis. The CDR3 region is CASSFSGTSTYEQYF. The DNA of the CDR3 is TGTGCCAGCAGCTTCTCCGGGACTTCGACCTACGAGCAGTACTTC.